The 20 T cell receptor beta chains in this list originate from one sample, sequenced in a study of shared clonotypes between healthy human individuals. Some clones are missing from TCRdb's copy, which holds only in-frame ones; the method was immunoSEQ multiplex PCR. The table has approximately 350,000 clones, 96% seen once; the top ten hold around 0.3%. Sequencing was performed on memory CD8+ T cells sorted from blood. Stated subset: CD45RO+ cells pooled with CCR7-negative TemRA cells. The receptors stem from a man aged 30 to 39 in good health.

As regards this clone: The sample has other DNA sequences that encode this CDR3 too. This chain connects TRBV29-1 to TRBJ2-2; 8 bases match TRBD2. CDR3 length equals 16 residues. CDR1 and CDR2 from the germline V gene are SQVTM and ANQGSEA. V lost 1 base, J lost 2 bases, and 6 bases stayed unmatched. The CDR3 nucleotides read TGCAGCGTTGAAGGGCGGGGGGCTAGAAACACCGGGGAGCTGTTTTTT. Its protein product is CSVEGRGARNTGELFF.

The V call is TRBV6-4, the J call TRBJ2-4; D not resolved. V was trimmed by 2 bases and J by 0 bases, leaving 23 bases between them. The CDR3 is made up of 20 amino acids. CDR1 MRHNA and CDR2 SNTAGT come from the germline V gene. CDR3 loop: CASSDPAEPPTVIAKNIQYF. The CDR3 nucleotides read TGTGCCAGCAGTGACCCTGCTGAACCACCGACGGTGATAGCCAAAAACATTCAGTACTTC.

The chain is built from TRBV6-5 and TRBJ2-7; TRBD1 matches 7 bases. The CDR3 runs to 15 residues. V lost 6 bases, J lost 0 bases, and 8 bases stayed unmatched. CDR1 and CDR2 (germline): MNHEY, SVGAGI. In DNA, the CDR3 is TGTGCCAGCAGACAACCGGGACAGAGCTCCTACGAGCAGTACTTC. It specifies CASRQPGQSSYEQYF.

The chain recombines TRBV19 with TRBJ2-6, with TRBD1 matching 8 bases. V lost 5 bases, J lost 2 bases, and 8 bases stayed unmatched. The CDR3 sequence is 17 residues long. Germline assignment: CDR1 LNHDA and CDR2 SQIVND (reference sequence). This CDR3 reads CASSWRTGYPGANVLTF. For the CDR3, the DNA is TGTGCCAGTAGTTGGAGGACAGGGTATCCTGGGGCCAACGTCCTGACTTTC.

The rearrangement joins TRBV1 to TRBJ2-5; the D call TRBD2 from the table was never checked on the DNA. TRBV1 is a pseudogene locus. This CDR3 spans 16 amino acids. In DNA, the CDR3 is TGCACCAGCAGCCAAGGCCTACCCGGGAGGAGGGAGACCCAGTACTTC. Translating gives CTSSQGLPGRRETQYF.

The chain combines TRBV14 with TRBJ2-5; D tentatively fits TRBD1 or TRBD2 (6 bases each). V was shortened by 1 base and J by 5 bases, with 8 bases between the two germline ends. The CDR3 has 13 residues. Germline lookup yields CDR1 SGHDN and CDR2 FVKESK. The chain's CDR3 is CASSQVGGETQYF. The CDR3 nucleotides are TGTGCCAGCAGCCAAGTAGGGGGGGAGACCCAGTACTTC. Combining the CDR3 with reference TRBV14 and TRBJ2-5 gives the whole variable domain EAGVTQFPSHSVIEKGQTVTLRCDPISGHDNLYWYRRVMGKEIKFLLHFVKESKQDESGMPNNRFLAERTGGTYSTLKVQPAELEDSGVYFCASSQVGGETQYFGPGTRLLVL.

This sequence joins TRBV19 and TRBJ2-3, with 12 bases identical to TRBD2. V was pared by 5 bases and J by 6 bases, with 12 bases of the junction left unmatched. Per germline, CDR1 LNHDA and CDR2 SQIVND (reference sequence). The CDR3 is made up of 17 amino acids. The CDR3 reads CASSFLAGGPTQDTQYF. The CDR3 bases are TGTGCCAGTAGTTTCCTAGCGGGAGGGCCAACCCAGGATACGCAGTATTTT.

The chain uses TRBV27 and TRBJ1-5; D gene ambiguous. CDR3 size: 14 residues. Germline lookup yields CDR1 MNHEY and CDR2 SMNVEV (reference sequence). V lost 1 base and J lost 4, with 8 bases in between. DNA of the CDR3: TGTGCCAGCAGTTTATTTATAGGGAATCAGCCCCAGCATTTT. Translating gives CASSLFIGNQPQHF.

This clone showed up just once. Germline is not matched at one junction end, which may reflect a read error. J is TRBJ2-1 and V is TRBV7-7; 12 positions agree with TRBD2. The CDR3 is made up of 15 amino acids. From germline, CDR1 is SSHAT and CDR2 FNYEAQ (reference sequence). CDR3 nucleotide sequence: TGTGCTAGCAGCTTAGGGCTAGCGGGAGGGTATGAGCAGTTCTTC. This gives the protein CASSLGLAGGYEQFF.

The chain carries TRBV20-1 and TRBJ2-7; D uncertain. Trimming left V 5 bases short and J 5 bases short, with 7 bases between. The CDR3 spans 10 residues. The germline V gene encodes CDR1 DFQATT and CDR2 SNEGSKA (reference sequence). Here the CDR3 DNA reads TGCAGTGCTGCTGGGGACGAGCAGTACTTC. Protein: CSAAGDEQYF.

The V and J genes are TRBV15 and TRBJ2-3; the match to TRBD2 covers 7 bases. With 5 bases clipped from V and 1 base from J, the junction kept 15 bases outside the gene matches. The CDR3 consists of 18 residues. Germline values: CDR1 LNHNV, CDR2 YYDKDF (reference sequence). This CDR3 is CATSGASGLITGTDTQYF. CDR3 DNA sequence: TGTGCCACCAGCGGAGCTAGCGGCCTTATCACTGGCACAGATACGCAGTATTTT.

This chain's CDR3 is CASSDVASRVEQYF. CDR3 bases: TGTGCCAGCAGTGATGTGGCTAGTCGGGTCGAGCAGTACTTC. This chain uses TRBV2 with TRBJ2-7; D unclear. Germline V CDR1 and CDR2: SNHLY, FYNNEI. CDR3 length equals 14 residues. The V gene lost 3 bases and the J gene lost 6 bases, with 15 bases spanning the gap.

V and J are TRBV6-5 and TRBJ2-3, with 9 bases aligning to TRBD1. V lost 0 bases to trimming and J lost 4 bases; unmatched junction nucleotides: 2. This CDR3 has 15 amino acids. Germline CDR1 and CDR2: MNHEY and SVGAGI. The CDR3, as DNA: TGTGCCAGCAGTTACTCCGGGACAGGGCCAGATACGCAGTATTTT. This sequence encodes CASSYSGTGPDTQYF.

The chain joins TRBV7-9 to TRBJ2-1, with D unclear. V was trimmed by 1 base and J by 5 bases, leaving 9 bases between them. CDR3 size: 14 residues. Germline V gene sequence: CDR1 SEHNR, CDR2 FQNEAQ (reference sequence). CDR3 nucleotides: TGTGCCAGCAGCTTAGATATGCGGAACAATGAGCAGTTCTTC. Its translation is CASSLDMRNNEQFF.

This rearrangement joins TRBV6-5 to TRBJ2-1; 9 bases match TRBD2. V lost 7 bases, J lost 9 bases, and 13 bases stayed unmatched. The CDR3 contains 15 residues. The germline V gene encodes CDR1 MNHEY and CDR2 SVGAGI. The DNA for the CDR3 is TGTGCCAGCACCTTACCGGCTAGCGGGAATGGTGAGCAGTTCTTC. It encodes CASTLPASGNGEQFF.

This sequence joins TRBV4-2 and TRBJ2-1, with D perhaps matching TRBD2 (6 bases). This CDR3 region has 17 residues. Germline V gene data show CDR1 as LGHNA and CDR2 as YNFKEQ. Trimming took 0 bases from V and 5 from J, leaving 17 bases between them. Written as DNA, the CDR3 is TGTGCCAGCAGCCAAGAGGGGCTCGGGAGTTCCCACAATGAGCAGTTCTTC. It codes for CASSQEGLGSSHNEQFF.

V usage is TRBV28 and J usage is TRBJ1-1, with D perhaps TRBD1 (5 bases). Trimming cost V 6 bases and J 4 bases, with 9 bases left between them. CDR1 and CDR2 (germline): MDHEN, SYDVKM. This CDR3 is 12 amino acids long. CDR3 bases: TGTGCCAGCAGAGACAGAGCCACTGAAGCTTTCTTT. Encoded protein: CASRDRATEAFF.

The CDR3 nucleotides read TGTGCCTGGAGCGGAGGGTATTCACCCCTCCACTTT. It codes for CAWSGGYSPLHF. V is TRBV30 and J is TRBJ1-6; no firm D call. CDR3 length equals 12 residues. V was cut by 3 bases and J by 8 bases, with 8 bases left in between. Looked up from germline, CDR1 is GTSNPN and CDR2 is SVGIG (reference sequence).

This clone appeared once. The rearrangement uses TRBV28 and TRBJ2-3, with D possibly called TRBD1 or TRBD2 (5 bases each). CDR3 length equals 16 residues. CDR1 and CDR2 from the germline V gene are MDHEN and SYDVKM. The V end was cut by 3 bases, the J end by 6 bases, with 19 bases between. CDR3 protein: CASSFPGPPLSDTQYF. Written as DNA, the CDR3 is TGTGCCAGCAGTTTCCCGGGACCGCCCTTGTCGGATACGCAGTATTTT.

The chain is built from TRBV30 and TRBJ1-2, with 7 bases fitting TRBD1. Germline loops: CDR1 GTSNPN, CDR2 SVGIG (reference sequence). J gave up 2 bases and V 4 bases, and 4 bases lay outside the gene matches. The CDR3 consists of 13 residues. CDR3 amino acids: CAWTEGGNYGYTF. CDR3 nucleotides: TGTGCCTGGACGGAAGGGGGCAACTATGGCTACACCTTC.